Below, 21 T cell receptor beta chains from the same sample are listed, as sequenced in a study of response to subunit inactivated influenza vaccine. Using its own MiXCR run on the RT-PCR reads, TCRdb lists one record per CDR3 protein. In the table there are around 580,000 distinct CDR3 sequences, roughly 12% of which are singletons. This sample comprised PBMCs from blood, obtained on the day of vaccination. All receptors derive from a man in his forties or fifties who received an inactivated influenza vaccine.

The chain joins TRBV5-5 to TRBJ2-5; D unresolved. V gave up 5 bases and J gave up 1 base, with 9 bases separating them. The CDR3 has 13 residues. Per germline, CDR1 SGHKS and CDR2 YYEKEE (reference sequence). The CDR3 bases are TGTGCCAGCAGACCCCTCAGCCAAGAGACCCAGTACTTC. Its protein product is CASRPLSQETQYF.

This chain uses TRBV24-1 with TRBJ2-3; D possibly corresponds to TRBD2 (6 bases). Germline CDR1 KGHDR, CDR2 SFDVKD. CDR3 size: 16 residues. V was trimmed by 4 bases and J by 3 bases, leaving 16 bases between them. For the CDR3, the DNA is TGTGCCACCAGTGACTCCGGACTTGGAGGGACAGATACGCAGTATTTT. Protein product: CATSDSGLGGTDTQYF.

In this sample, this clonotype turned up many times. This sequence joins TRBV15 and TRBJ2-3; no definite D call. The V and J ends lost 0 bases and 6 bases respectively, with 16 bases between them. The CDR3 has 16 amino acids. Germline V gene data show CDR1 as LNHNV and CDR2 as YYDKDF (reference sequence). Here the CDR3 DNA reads TGTGCCACCAGCAGAGATTTAAGCCCCCACGGGGATACGCAGTATTTT. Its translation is CATSRDLSPHGDTQYF. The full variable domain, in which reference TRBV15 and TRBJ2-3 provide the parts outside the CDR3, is DAMVIQNPRYQVTQFGKPVTLSCSQTLNHNVMYWYQQKSSQAPKLLFHYYDKDFNNEADTPDNFQSRRPNTSFCFLDIRSPGLGDTAMYLCATSRDLSPHGDTQYFGPGTRLTVL.

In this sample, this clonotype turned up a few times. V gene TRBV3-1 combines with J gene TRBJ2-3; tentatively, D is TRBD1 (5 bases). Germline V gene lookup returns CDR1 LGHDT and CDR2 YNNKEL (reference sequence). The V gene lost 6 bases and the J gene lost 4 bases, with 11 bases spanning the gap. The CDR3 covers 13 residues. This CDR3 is CASRQQGSDTQYF. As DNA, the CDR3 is TGTGCCAGCAGACAGCAGGGCTCAGATACGCAGTATTTT.

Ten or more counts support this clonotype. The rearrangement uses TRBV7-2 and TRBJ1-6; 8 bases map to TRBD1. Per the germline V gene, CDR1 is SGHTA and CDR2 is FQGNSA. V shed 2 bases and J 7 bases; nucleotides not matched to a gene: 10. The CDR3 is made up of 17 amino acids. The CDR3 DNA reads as TGTGCCAGCAGCTTACTCGGACAGGGTGGAAAGAATTCACCCCTCCACTTT. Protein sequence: CASSLLGQGGKNSPLHF.

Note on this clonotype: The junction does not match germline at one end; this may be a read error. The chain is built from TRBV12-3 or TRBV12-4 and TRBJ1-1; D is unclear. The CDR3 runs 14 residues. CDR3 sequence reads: CVSSLPESSTEAFF. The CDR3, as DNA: TGTGTCAGCAGTTTGCCCGAATCCAGCACTGAAGCTTTCTTT.

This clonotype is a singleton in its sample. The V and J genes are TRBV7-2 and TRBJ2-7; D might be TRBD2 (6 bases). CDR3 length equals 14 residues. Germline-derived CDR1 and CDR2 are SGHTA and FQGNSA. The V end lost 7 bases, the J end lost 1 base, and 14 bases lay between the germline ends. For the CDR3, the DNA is TGTGCCAGCAACCCGGGAGAGGGATCCTACGAGCAGTACTTC. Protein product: CASNPGEGSYEQYF.

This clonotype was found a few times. The CDR3 region has the DNA TGTGCCAGCAGCTTGGAGGCAGGGATAAGCACAGATACGCAGTATTTT. Its protein is CASSLEAGISTDTQYF. J is TRBJ2-3 and V is TRBV5-6, with D maybe TRBD1 (5 bases). The V end was cut by 0 bases, the J end by 0 bases, with 11 bases between. The CDR3 runs 16 residues. The germline CDR1 and CDR2 sequences are SGHDT and YYEEEE.

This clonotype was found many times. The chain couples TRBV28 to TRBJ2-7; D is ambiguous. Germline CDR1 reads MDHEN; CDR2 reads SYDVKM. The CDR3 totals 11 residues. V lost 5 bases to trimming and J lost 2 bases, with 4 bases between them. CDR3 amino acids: CASSVAYEQYF. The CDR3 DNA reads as TGTGCCAGCAGTGTCGCCTACGAGCAGTACTTC.

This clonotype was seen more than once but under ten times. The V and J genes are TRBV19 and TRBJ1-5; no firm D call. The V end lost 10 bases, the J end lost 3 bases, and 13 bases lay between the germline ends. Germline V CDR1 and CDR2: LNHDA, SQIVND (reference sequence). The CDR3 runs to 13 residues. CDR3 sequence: CANGRIHNQPQHF. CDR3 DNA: TGTGCCAACGGACGGATACACAATCAGCCCCAGCATTTT.

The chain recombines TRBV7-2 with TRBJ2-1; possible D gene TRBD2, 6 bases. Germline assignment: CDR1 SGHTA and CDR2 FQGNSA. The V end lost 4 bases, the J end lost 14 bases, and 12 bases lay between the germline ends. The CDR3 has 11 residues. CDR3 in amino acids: CASSSGGREFF. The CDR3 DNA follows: TGTGCCAGCAGCTCCGGGGGTAGGGAGTTCTTC.

This chain's CDR3 is CASSFPRGAGRNEQFF. The CDR3 DNA follows: TGTGCCAGCAGTTTTCCCCGGGGAGCGGGAAGGAATGAGCAGTTCTTC. The V and J genes are TRBV12-3 or TRBV12-4 and TRBJ2-1, with TRBD2 matching 7 bases. J was trimmed by 7 bases and V by 3 bases; bases with no gene match: 12. The length of the CDR3 is 16 residues.

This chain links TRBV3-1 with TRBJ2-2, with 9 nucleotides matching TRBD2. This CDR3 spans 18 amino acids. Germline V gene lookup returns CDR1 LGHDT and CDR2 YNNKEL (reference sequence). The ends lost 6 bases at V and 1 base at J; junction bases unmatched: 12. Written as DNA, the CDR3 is TGTGCCAGCAGGGGGGCCCCCGGACTAGCGCAGAACACCGGGGAGCTGTTTTTT. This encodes CASRGAPGLAQNTGELFF. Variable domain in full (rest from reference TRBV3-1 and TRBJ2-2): DTAVSQTPKYLVTQMGNDKSIKCEQNLGHDTMYWYKQDSKKFLKIMFSYNNKELIINETVPNRFSPKSPDKAHLNLHINSLELGDSAVYFCASRGAPGLAQNTGELFFGEGSRLTVL.

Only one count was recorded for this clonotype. The CDR3 nucleotides read TGTGCCAGCAGCTTAGTTGGAGGGGGTGCTCACTACAATGAGCAGTTCTTC. This encodes CASSLVGGGAHYNEQFF. The rearrangement joins TRBV7-9 to TRBJ2-1; D possibly matches TRBD1 or TRBD2 (6 bases each). Trimming removed 1 base at V and 3 bases at J, with 16 bases between. The length of the CDR3 is 17 residues. Germline lookup yields CDR1 SEHNR and CDR2 FQNEAQ (reference sequence).

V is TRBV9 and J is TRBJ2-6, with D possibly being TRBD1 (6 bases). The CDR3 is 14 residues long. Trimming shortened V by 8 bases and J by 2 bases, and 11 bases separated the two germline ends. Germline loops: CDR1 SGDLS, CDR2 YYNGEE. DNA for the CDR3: TGTGCCAGTCAGGGGAGCCCTGGGGCCAACGTCCTGACTTTC. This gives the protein CASQGSPGANVLTF.

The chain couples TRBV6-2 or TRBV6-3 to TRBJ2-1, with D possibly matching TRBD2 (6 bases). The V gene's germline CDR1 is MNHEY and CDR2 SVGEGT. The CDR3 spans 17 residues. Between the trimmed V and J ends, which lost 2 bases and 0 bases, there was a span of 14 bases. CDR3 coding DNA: TGTGCCAGCAGTTACCAGACTAGACGAAGCTCCTACAATGAGCAGTTCTTC. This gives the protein CASSYQTRRSSYNEQFF.

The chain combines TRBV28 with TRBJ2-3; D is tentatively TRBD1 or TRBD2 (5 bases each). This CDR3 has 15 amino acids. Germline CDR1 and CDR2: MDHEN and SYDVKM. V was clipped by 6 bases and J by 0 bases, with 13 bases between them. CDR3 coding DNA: TGTGCCAGCAGCACCGGGGCAGGCAGCACAGATACGCAGTATTTT. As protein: CASSTGAGSTDTQYF.

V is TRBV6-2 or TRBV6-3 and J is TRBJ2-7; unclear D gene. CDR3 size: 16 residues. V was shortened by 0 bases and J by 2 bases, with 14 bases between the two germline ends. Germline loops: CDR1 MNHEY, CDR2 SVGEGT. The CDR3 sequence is CASSYSRQRAAYEQYF. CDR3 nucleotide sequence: TGTGCCAGCAGTTACTCGAGGCAAAGGGCGGCCTACGAGCAGTACTTC.

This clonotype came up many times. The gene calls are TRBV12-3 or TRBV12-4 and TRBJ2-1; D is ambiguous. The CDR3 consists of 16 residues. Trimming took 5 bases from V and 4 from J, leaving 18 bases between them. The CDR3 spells CASSAEIGRAYNEQFF. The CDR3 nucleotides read TGTGCCAGCAGTGCCGAGATAGGAAGGGCTTACAATGAGCAGTTCTTC.

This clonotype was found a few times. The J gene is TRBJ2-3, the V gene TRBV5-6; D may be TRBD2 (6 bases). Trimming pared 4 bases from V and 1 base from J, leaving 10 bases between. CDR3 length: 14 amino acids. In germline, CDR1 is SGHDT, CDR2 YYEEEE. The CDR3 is CASSKGLRTDTQYF. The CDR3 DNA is TGTGCCAGCAGCAAGGGACTTCGCACAGATACGCAGTATTTT.

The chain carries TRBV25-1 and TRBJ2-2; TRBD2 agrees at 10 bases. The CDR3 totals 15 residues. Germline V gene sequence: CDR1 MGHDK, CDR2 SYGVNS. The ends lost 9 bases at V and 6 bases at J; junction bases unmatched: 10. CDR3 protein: CASGFGLAGAGELFF. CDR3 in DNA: TGTGCCAGTGGATTCGGGCTAGCGGGGGCCGGGGAGCTGTTTTTT.